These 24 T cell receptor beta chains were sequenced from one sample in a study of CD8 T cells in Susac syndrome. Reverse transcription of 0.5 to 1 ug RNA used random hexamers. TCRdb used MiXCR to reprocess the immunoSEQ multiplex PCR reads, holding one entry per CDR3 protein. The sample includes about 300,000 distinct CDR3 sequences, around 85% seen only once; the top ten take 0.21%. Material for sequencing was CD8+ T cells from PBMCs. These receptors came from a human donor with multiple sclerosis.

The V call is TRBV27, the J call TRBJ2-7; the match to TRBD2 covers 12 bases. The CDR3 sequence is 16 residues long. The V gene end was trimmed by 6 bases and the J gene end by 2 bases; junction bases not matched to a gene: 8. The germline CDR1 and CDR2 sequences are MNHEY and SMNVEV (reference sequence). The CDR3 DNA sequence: TGTGCCAGCAGCCCTCTAGCGGGAGGGCCGACCTACGAGCAGTACTTC. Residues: CASSPLAGGPTYEQYF.

CDR3 coding DNA: TGTGCCAGCAGCTTACTTTGGGCGGGAGAGGGGACAGATACGCAGTATTTT. Translated: CASSLLWAGEGTDTQYF. V and J are TRBV7-8 and TRBJ2-3, with 7 bases aligning to TRBD2. The CDR3 runs to 17 residues. From germline, CDR1 is SGHVS and CDR2 FQNEAQ. The ends lost 2 bases at V and 3 bases at J; junction bases unmatched: 11. Full variable domain (outside the CDR3, taken from reference TRBV7-8 and TRBJ2-3): GAGVSQSPRYKVAKRGQDVALRCDPISGHVSLFWYQQALGQGPEFLTYFQNEAQLDKSGLPSDRFFAERPEGSVSTLKIQRTQQEDSAVYLCASSLLWAGEGTDTQYFGPGTRLTVL.

CDR3 amino acids: CASSSGDEDTQYF. For the CDR3, the DNA is TGCGCCAGCAGCTCAGGGGATGAAGATACGCAGTATTTT. The chain is built from TRBV4-3 and TRBJ2-3; D may be TRBD1 (6 bases). Germline V gene sequence: CDR1 LGHNA, CDR2 YSLEER. The CDR3 is 13 residues long. The germline V and J ends were trimmed by 5 bases and 5 bases, with 11 bases remaining between them.

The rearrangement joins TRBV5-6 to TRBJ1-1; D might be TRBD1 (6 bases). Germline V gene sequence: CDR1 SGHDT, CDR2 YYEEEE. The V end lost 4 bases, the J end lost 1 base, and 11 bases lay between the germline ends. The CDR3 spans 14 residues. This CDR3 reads CASSPGQPNTEAFF. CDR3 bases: TGTGCCAGCAGCCCCGGACAGCCGAACACTGAAGCTTTCTTT.

In DNA, the CDR3 is TGTGCCAGCAGACCTGGCATTGCAACTAATGAAAAACTGTTTTTT. This encodes CASRPGIATNEKLFF. The chain links TRBV28 to TRBJ1-4; D unresolved. Germline V CDR1 and CDR2: MDHEN, SYDVKM. The CDR3 spans 15 residues. V lost 6 bases and J lost 0, with 11 bases in between.

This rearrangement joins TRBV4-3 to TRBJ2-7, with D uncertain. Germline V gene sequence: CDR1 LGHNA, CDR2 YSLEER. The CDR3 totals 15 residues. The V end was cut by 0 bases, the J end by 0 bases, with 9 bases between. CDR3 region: CASSQDLIVSYEQYF. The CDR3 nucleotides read TGCGCCAGCAGCCAAGATCTTATTGTCTCCTACGAGCAGTACTTC.

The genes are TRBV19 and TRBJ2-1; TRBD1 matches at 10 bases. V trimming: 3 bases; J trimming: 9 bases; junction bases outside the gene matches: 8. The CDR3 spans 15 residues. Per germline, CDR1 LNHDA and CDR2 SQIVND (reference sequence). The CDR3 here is CASSIWTGGNSEQFF. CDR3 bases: TGTGCCAGTAGTATTTGGACAGGGGGGAATAGTGAGCAGTTCTTC.

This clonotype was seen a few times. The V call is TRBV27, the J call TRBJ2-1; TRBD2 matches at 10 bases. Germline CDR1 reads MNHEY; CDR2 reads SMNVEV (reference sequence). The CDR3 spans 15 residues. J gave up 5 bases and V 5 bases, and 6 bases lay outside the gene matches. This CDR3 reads CASSLGLAANNEQFF. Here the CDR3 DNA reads TGTGCCAGCAGTCTCGGACTAGCGGCAAACAATGAGCAGTTCTTC.

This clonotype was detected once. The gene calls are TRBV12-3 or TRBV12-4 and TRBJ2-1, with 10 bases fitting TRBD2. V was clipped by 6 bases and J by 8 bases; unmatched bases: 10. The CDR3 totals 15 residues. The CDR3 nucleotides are TGTGCCAGCAGACCTCCGGGACTAGCGATCGATGAGCAGTTCTTC. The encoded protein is CASRPPGLAIDEQFF.

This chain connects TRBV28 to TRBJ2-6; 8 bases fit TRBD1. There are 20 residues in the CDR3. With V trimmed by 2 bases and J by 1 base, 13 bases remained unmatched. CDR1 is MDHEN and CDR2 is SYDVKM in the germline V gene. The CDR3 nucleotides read TGTGCCAGCAGTTTAGGGGGACAGGCCGCTTCCCGATCTGGGGCCAACGTCCTGACTTTC. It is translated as CASSLGGQAASRSGANVLTF.

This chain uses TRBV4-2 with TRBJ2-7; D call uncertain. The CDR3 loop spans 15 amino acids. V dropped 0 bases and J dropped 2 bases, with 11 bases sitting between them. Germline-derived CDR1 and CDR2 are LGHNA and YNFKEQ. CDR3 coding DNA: TGTGCCAGCAGCCAAGACCGGGTTGGTGCCTACGAGCAGTACTTC. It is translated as CASSQDRVGAYEQYF.

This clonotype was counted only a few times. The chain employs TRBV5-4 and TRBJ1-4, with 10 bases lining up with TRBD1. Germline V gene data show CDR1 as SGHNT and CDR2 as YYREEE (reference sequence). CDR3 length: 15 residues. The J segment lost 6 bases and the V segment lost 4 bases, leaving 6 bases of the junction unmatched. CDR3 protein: CASSTPGTGDEKLFF. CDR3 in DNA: TGTGCCAGCAGCACTCCCGGGACAGGGGATGAAAAACTGTTTTTT.

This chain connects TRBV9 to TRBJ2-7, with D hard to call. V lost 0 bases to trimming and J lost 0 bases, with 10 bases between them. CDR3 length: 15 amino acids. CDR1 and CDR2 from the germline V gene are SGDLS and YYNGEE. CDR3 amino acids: CASSVADGPSYEQYF. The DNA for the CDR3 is TGTGCCAGCAGCGTAGCGGACGGTCCCTCCTACGAGCAGTACTTC.

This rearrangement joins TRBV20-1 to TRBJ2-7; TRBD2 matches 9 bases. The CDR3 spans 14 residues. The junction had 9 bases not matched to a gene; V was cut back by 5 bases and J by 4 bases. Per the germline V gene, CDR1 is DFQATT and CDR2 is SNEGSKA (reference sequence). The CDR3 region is CSALDLAGAYEQYF. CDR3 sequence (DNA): TGCAGTGCTCTCGACTTAGCGGGAGCTTACGAGCAGTACTTC.

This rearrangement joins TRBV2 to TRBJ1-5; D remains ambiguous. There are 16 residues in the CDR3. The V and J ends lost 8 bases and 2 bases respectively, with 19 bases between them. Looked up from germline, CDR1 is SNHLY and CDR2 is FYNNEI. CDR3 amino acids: CASSPPLGDGNQPQHF. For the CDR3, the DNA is TGTGCCAGCTCCCCCCCTCTTGGGGATGGCAATCAGCCCCAGCATTTT.

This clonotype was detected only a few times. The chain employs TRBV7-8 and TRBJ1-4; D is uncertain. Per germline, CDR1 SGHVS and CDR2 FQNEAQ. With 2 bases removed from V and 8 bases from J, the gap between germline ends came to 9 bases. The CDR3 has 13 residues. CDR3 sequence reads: CASSLNGREKLFF. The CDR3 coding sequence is TGTGCCAGCAGCTTAAACGGGCGCGAAAAACTGTTTTTT.

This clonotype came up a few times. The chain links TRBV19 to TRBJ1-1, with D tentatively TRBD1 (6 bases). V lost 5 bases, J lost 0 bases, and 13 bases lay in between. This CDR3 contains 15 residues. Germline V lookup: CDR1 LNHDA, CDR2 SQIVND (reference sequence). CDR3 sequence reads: CASSAGQSMNTEAFF. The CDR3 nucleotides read TGTGCCAGTAGTGCTGGACAGAGCATGAACACTGAAGCTTTCTTT.

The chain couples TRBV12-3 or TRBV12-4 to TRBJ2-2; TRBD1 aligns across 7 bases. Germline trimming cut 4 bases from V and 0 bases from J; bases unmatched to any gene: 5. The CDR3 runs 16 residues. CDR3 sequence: CASSSETGSNTGELFF. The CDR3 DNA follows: TGTGCCAGCAGTTCCGAGACAGGGTCGAACACCGGGGAGCTGTTTTTT.

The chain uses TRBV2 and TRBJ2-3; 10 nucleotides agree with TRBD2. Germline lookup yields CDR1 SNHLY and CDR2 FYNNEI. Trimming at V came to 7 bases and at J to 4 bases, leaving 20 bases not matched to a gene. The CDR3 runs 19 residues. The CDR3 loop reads CASTQLLLPGLATPDTQYF. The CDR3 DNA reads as TGTGCCAGCACCCAACTACTCTTACCGGGACTAGCGACCCCAGATACGCAGTATTTT. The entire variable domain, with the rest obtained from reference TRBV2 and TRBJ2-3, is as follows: EPEVTQTPSHQVTQMGQEVILRCVPISNHLYFYWYRQILGQKVEFLVSFYNNEISEKSEIFDDQFSVERPDGSNFTLKIRSTKLEDSAMYFCASTQLLLPGLATPDTQYFGPGTRLTVL.

This chain's CDR3 is CASSTRDREPYGYTF. DNA for the CDR3: TGTGCCAGCAGCACGCGGGACAGGGAACCCTATGGCTACACCTTC. V gene TRBV7-9 combines with J gene TRBJ1-2, with TRBD1 matching 9 bases. The CDR3 length is 15 residues. The V segment lost 5 bases and the J segment 4 bases; nucleotides outside the gene matches: 8. Germline V gives CDR1 SEHNR, CDR2 FQNEAQ (reference sequence).

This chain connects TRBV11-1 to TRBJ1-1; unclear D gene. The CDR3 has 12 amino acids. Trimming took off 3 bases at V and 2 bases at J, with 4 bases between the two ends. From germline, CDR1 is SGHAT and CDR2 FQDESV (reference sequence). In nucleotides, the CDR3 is TGTGCCAGCAGCTTTAGTAACACTGAAGCTTTCTTT. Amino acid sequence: CASSFSNTEAFF.

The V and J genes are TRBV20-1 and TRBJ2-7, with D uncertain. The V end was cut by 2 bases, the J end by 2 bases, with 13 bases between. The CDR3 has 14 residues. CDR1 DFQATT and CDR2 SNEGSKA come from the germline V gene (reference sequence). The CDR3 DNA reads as TGCAGTGCTAGAACCGGCAGTCCACCCTACGAGCAGTACTTC. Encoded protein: CSARTGSPPYEQYF.

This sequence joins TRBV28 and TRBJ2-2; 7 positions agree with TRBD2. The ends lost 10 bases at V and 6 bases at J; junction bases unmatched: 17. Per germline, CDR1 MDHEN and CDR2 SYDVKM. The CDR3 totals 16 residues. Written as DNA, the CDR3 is TGTGCCACCGCGGATAGAAGCGGGATCTGGCCCGGGGAGCTGTTTTTT. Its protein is CATADRSGIWPGELFF. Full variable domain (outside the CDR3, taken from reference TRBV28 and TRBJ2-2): DVKVTQSSRYLVKRTGEKVFLECVQDMDHENMFWYRQDPGLGLRLIYFSYDVKMKEKGDIPEGYSVSREKKERFSLILESASTNQTSMYLCATADRSGIWPGELFFGEGSRLTVL.

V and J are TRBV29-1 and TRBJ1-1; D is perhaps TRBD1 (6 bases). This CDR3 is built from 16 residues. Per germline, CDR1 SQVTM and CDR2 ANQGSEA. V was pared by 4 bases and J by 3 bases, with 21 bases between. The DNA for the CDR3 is TGCAGCGTTGGGGATCTTGGACCTACAGGGTACACTGAAGCTTTCTTT. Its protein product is CSVGDLGPTGYTEAFF.